This T cell receptor (beta chain) came from a study of cytomegalovirus exposure and HLA in healthy donors. The CDR3 is made up of 12 amino acids. Between the trimmed V and J ends, which lost 5 bases and 13 bases, there was a span of 14 bases. The germline CDR1 and CDR2 sequences are MNHEY and SVGAGI. The PCR used 60 Vbeta and 13 Jbeta primers. Assay used: immunoSEQ multiplex PCR; TCRdb lists only in-frame clones, some missing. This table holds approximately 110,000 clones. V and J are TRBV6-5 and TRBJ2-2; D gene ambiguous. This TCR came from a man aged 30 to 39 in good health and CMV-seronegative. Sequencing input: PBMCs. This CDR3 reads CASSNPGLALFF. The DNA for the CDR3 is TGTGCCAGCAGTAACCCGGGTTTGGCGCTGTTTTTT.